The rows below give T cell receptor beta chains drawn from one sample of a study of shared clonotypes between healthy human individuals. Sequencing used immunoSEQ multiplex PCR; TCRdb keeps in-frame clones, though not all of them. The sample contains some 2.3 million clones, approximately 93% of which appear only once. The specimen sequenced was naive CD4+ T cells from PBMCs. The receptors here all came from a young man in good health. Some clones in this sample may be carry-over from other donors' samples. CDR3s include the opening cysteine and the closing phenylalanine or tryptophan. Fields, in order: J gene, V gene, clone size, D gene, CDR3 DNA, CDR3 protein. The D gene is left open where the match is weak. Only part of the rows carry a size: once, few, many, or a class if the clone is expanded.

TRBJ1-1 TRBV6-1 . . TGTGCCAGCCGGGACCCCGGGAGCCACGGGGCTTTCTTT CASRDPGSHGAFF
TRBJ2-5 TRBV19 . . TGTGCCAGTAGTATGAGAGGGGAGACCCAGTACTTC CASSMRGETQYF
TRBJ2-4 TRBV19 . . TGTGCCAGTAGTATGTGGGGGGGCAAAAACAACATTCAGTACTTC CASSMWGGKNNIQYF
TRBJ1-2 TRBV28 . TRBD1 TGTGCCAGCATCGGCGGGACAGACCCTAACTATGGCTACACCTTC CASIGGTDPNYGYTF
TRBJ2-5 TRBV28 . TRBD1 TGTGCCAGCAAAGGACAGGGACAAGAGACCCAGTACTTC CASKGQGQETQYF
TRBJ2-7 TRBV25-1 . TRBD1 TGTGCCAGCAGTGTACGACAGGGGTTGACCTACGAGCAGTACTTC CASSVRQGLTYEQYF
TRBJ1-4 TRBV7-9 few TRBD1 TGTGCCAGCAGCTGGACACCCCGGACAGGAGAAAAACTGTTTTTT CASSWTPRTGEKLFF
TRBJ2-6 TRBV27 . TRBD1 TGTGCCAGCAGTCCGCGACAGGGGCGAGACTCTGGGGCCAACGTCCTGACTTTC CASSPRQGRDSGANVLTF
TRBJ1-1 TRBV5-4 . . TGTGCCAGCAGTTCTAAGAAAGGGGTCGGGGACACTGAAGCTTTCTTT CASSSKKGVGDTEAFF
TRBJ1-4 TRBV7-9 . . TGTGCCAGCAGCTTAGGGACAGCCGCGCAACGGCTGTTTTTT CASSLGTAAQRLFF
TRBJ2-3 TRBV27 . TRBD2 TGTGCCAGCAGTTTTGCAGCGGGGAGCCCAGATACGCAGTATTTT CASSFAAGSPDTQYF
TRBJ2-7 TRBV9 . TRBD1 TGTGCCAGCAACAAGGGGGACAGGGATCAGGACGAGCAGTACTTC CASNKGDRDQDEQYF
TRBJ1-2 TRBV12-5 . TRBD1 TGTGCTAGTGCCAAAGACAGGGGGGGTGGCTACACCTTC CASAKDRGGGYTF
TRBJ1-1 TRBV5-1 once . TGCGCCAGCAGCTCGGCGAGAGGGAACACTGAAGCTTTCTTT CASSSARGNTEAFF
TRBJ2-1 TRBV29-1 . TRBD2 TGCAGCGTTGACTCTAGCGGATACTCCTACAATGAGCAGTTCTTC CSVDSSGYSYNEQFF
TRBJ1-1 TRBV9 . . TGTGCCAGCAGCCCAGGTAGCGGGTCCTGGGCTGAAGCTTTCTTT CASSPGSGSWAEAFF
TRBJ2-1 TRBV7-9 . . TGTGCCAGCAGCTTAAAGGGCGGAGATTACAATGAGCAGTTCTTC CASSLKGGDYNEQFF
TRBJ2-4 TRBV7-3 . TRBD2 TGTGCCAGCAGCTTAAGCGGGAGTGGAAACATTCAGTACTTC CASSLSGSGNIQYF
TRBJ2-7 TRBV28 . TRBD2 TGTGCCAGCAGTTTAGGGCTAGCGGGAGGGCTCAGCGAGCAGTACTTC CASSLGLAGGLSEQYF
TRBJ2-3 TRBV5-6 . . TGTGCCAGCAGCCCCTGGGTACGGGGCCCAGATACGCAGTATTTT CASSPWVRGPDTQYF
TRBJ2-5 TRBV7-2 . TRBD2 TGTGCCAGCAGCTTAGGGTGGACTAGCGGGAGTTATTTAGAGACCCAGTACTTC CASSLGWTSGSYLETQYF
TRBJ2-7 TRBV2 . . TGTGCCATCAAAGATCTGGCTAGCGCTTCCTACGAGCAGTACTTC CAIKDLASASYEQYF
TRBJ2-1 TRBV4-1 . . TGCGCCAGCAGCCAATGGCTAGCCCTACCCGATGAGCAGTTCTTC CASSQWLALPDEQFF
TRBJ1-6 TRBV2 . . TGTGCCAGCAGTGTCTTAGGACAGAGCTCCTATAATTCACCCCTCCACTTT CASSVLGQSSYNSPLHF
TRBJ2-1 TRBV30 . . TGTGCCTGGAGTGGGGTCCGGGAGCAGTTCTTC CAWSGVREQFF
TRBJ1-2 TRBV10-2 . TRBD1 TGCGCCAGCAGCCTTAACGGACAGGGCGGCTACACCTTC CASSLNGQGGYTF
TRBJ2-1 TRBV11-2 once . TGTGCCAGCAGCTTAGGATGGGACTCACGGGAGCAGTTCTTC CASSLGWDSREQFF
TRBJ2-1 TRBV28 . TRBD2 TGTGCCAGCAGTTATAGCGGGAGCTCCTACAATGAGCAGTTCTTC CASSYSGSSYNEQFF
TRBJ1-4 TRBV4-1 . TRBD1 TGCGCCAGCAGCCCTCGGGACAGGGACCCCCCAACTAATGAAAAACTGTTTTTT CASSPRDRDPPTNEKLFF
TRBJ1-5 TRBV18 . TRBD1 TGTGCCAGCTCCTCCGGGACAGCTTTTTATCAGCCCCAGCATTTT CASSSGTAFYQPQHF
TRBJ2-2 TRBV9 . TRBD2 TGTGCCAGCCGACTAGCGGTCCACACCGGGGAGCTGTTTTTT CASRLAVHTGELFF
TRBJ1-3 TRBV5-1 . . TGCGCCAGCAGCCCCTCCGCTCCACGCGCCGACACCATATATTTT CASSPSAPRADTIYF
TRBJ2-5 TRBV9 . TRBD1 TGTGCCAGCAGCGGTGACAGGGGGCCGGAGTACTTC CASSGDRGPEYF
TRBJ2-7 TRBV2 . TRBD1 TGTGCCAGCAGGTACGGGACAGTCTCCTACGAGCAGTACTTC CASRYGTVSYEQYF
TRBJ2-7 TRBV2 . . TGTGCCAGCAGCGGCAGGGGCGCGGGCGACGAGCAGTACTTC CASSGRGAGDEQYF
TRBJ2-7 TRBV5-1 . . TGCGCCAGCAGCTTAGGCTTCGGTAGCAACTACGAGCAGTACTTC CASSLGFGSNYEQYF
TRBJ1-4 TRBV7-9 . . TGTGCCAGCAGCTTAGGCCTTCCCCCTGAAAAACTGTTTTTT CASSLGLPPEKLFF
TRBJ2-1 TRBV25-1 . TRBD2 TGTGCCAGCAGTGATCAAGCGGGAGGAGCTGGGAAACTCAATGAGCAGTTCTTC CASSDQAGGAGKLNEQFF
TRBJ2-5 TRBV5-1 . . TGCGCCAGCAGCTTGGCCTCCAGCCAAGAGACCCAGTACTTC CASSLASSQETQYF
TRBJ2-3 TRBV7-2 . TRBD2 TGTGCCAGCAGCTTAGGCAGCGGGGGCACAGATACGCAGTATTTT CASSLGSGGTDTQYF
TRBJ2-2 TRBV29-1 . . TGCAGCGTTGATACTCAAGCCACCGGGGAGCTGTTTTTT CSVDTQATGELFF
TRBJ2-1 TRBV5-1 . . TGCGCCAGCAGCTTGGTTGGCTCCGAGCAGTTCTTC CASSLVGSEQFF
TRBJ2-5 TRBV5-1 . . TGCGCCAGCAGCTTTCAAGGGGGAGCCCAAGAGACCCAGTACTTC CASSFQGGAQETQYF
TRBJ2-1 TRBV14 . TRBD2 TGTGCCAGCAGCCCGACTAGCGGGGCGTACAATGAGCAGTTCTTC CASSPTSGAYNEQFF
TRBJ2-1 TRBV18 . . TGTGCCAGCTCACCACTGCAGGGGAATGAGCAGTTCTTC CASSPLQGNEQFF
TRBJ1-2 TRBV28 . TRBD1 TGTGCCAGCAGAACTCCTCGACAGGGTACTGGCTACACCTTC CASRTPRQGTGYTF
TRBJ1-2 TRBV30 . . TGTGCCTGGAGGGGGACTGGGTATGGCTACACCTTC CAWRGTGYGYTF
TRBJ2-7 TRBV25-1 . TRBD2 TGTGCCAGCAGTGCCCCGGGACTAGCGGGAGGCGAGCAGTACTTC CASSAPGLAGGEQYF
TRBJ2-1 TRBV6-7 . TRBD2 TGTGCCAGCAGCCCTTGGACTAGCGGGAGGGCCTTTGTTAGTGAGCAGTTCTTC CASSPWTSGRAFVSEQFF
TRBJ1-6 TRBV25-1 . TRBD1 TGTGCCAGCACGACAGGGTTGTCACCCCTCCACTTT CASTTGLSPLHF
TRBJ1-2 TRBV28 once . TGTGCCAGCAGTTTGGGGGGTCATGGCTACACCTTC CASSLGGHGYTF
TRBJ1-5 TRBV5-6 . . TGTGCCAGCAGCTTGTACGGGGGAGGCAATCAGCCCCAGCATTTT CASSLYGGGNQPQHF
TRBJ1-5 TRBV30 . TRBD1 TGTGCCTGGAGTTCCGGGACAGGGGCCAATCAGCCCCAGCATTTT CAWSSGTGANQPQHF
TRBJ1-2 TRBV9 . . TGTGCCAGCAGTGCCAGGGTAAACTATGGCTACACCTTC CASSARVNYGYTF